The subject of this entry is one TCR beta chain. Repertoires were generated with immunoSEQ multiplex PCR, while TCRdb's copy carries only in-frame clones and drops some. Among about 1,800 clones listed, about 93% were seen once. The CDR3 loop spans 15 amino acids. V was pared by 2 bases and J by 5 bases, with 15 bases between. The germline V gene encodes CDR1 MNHNY and CDR2 SVGAGI (reference sequence). The entry originates in a study of tumor T cells in aggressive B-cell lymphoma. The chain joins TRBV6-6 to TRBJ1-1, with unresolved D. Sequenced material: tumor tissue. This sequence was found in an adult with diffuse large B cell lymphoma. CDR3 region: CASSYTPGDGTEAFF. CDR3 DNA: TGTGCCAGCAGTTACACGCCCGGGGATGGAACTGAAGCTTTCTTT.